This TCR beta chain was captured in a study of T cell responses to AZD1222 COVID-19 vaccine. Findings of the study overall: Repertoires were sampled only after the peak T cell response. Among those given AZD1222, only five to seven were seropositive at baseline. White British people made up most donors, females outnumbered males, and clonal diversity was possibly underestimated. Among spike-specific TCRs, nearly half reportedly target unmutated variant regions.

Profiled with immunoSEQ multiplex PCR; TCRdb holds only in-frame clones, not every one. The table has about 100,000 clones, around 87% seen once; the top ten hold roughly 15%. For this clone: The antigen is not known.

V lost 7 bases and J 5 bases, leaving 20 bases between the germline ends. Looked up from germline, CDR1 is LNHNV and CDR2 is YYDKDF (reference sequence). This CDR3 comprises 15 residues. Sequenced material: peripheral blood, taken on day 0 of AZD1222 vaccination. J is TRBJ2-5 and V is TRBV15; a possible D gene is TRBD1 (7 bases). This sequence was found in an adult in good health. The CDR3 is CATTFGTSTGETQYF. CDR3 coding DNA: TGTGCCACCACTTTTGGGACTTCGACAGGGGAGACCCAGTACTTC.